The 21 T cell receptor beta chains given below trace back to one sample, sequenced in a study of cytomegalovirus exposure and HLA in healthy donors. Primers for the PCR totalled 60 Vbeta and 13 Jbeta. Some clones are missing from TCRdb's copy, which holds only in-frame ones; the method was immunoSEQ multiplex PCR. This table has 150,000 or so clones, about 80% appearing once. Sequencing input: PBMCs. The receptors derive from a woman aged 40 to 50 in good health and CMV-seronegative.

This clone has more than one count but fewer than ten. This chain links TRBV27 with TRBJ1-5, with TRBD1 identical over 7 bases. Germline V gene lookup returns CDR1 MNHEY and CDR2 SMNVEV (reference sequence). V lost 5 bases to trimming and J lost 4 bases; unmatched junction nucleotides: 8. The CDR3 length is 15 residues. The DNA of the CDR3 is TGTGCCAGCAGTCCTCACGGGACAGCGAATCAGCCCCAGCATTTT. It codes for CASSPHGTANQPQHF.

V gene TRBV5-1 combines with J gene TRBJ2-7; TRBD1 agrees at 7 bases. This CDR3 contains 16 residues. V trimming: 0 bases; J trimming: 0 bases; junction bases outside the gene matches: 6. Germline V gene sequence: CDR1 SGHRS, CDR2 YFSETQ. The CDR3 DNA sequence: TGCGCCAGCAGCTTGGGTCCGGCAGGGGGCTCCTACGAGCAGTACTTC. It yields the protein CASSLGPAGGSYEQYF.

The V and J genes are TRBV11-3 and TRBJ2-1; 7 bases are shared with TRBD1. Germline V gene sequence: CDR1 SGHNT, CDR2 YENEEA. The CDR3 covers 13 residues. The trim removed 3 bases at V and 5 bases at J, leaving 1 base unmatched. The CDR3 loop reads CASSFDRDNEQFF. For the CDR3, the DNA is TGTGCCAGCAGCTTCGACAGGGACAATGAGCAGTTCTTC.

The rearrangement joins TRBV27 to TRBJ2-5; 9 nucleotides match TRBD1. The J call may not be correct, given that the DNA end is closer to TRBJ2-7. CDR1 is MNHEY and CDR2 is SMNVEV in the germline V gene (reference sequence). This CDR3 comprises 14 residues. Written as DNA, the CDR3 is TGTGCCAGCAGCCATGGACAGGGGAAATACGAGCAGTACTTC. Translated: CASSHGQGKYEQYF.

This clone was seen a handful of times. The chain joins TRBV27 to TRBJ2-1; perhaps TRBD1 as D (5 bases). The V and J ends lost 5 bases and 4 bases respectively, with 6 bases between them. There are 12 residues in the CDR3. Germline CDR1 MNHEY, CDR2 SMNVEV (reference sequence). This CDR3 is CASSPGYNEQFF. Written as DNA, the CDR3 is TGTGCCAGCAGTCCAGGGTACAATGAGCAGTTCTTC.

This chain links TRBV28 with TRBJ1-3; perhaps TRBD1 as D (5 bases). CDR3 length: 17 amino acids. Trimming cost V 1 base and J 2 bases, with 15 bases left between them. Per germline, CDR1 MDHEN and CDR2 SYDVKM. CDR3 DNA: TGTGCCAGCAGTTTATTCGGGCAGGGAGGAACTGGAAACACCATATATTTT. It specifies CASSLFGQGGTGNTIYF. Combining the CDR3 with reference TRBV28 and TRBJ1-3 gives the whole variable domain DVKVTQSSRYLVKRTGEKVFLECVQDMDHENMFWYRQDPGLGLRLIYFSYDVKMKEKGDIPEGYSVSREKKERFSLILESASTNQTSMYLCASSLFGQGGTGNTIYFGEGSWLTVV.

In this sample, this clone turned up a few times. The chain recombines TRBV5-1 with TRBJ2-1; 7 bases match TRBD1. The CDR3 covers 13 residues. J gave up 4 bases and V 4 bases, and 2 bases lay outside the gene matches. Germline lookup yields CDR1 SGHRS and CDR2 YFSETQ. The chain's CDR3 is CASSRQGYNEQFF. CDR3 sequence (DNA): TGCGCCAGCAGCAGACAGGGTTACAATGAGCAGTTCTTC.

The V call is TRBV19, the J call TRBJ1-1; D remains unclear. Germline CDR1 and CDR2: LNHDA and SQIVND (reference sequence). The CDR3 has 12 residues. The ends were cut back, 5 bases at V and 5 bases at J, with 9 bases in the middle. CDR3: CASSSLVTEAFF. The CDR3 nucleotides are TGTGCCAGTAGTTCACTAGTAACTGAAGCTTTCTTT.

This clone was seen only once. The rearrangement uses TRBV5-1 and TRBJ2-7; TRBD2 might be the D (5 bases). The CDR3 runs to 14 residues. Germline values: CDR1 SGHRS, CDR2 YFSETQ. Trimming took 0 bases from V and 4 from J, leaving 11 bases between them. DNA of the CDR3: TGCGCCAGCAGCTTGGAAGGACTCTTATACGAGCAGTACTTC. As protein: CASSLEGLLYEQYF.

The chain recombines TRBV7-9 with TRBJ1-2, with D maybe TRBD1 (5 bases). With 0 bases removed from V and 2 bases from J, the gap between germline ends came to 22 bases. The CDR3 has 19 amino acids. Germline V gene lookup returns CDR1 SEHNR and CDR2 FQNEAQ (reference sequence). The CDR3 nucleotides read TGTGCCAGCAGCTTAGCAAAGAAGCTTCGGGACTCTTGGAACTATGGCTACACCTTC. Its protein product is CASSLAKKLRDSWNYGYTF.

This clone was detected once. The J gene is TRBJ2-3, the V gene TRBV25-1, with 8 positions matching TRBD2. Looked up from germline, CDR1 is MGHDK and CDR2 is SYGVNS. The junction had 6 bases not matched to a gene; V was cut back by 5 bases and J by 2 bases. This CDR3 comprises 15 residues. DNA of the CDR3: TGTGCCAGCAGTCCAGCGGGAGAGTACACAGATACGCAGTATTTT. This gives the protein CASSPAGEYTDTQYF.

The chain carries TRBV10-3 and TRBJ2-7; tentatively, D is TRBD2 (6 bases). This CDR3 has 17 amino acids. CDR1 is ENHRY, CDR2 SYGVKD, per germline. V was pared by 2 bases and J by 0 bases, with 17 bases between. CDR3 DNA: TGTGCCATCAGTGAGAACGTAGGGACTGTGGGCTCCTACGAGCAGTACTTC. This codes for CAISENVGTVGSYEQYF.

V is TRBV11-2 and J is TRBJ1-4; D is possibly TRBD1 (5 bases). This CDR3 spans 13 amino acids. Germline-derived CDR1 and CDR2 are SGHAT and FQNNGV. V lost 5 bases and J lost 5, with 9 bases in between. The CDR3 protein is CASSLGRNEKLFF. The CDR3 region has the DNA TGTGCCAGCAGCCTGGGGCGGAATGAAAAACTGTTTTTT.

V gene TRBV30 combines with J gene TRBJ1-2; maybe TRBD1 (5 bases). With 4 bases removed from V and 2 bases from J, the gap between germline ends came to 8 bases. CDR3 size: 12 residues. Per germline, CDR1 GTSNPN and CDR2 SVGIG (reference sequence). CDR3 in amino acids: CAWTRGNYGYTF. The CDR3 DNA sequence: TGTGCCTGGACAAGGGGAAACTATGGCTACACCTTC.

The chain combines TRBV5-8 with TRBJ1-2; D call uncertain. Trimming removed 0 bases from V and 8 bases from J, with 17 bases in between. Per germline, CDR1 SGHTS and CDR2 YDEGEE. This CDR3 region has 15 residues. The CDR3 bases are TGTGCCAGCAGCTTGGTACCGGGAAGTGGTGTCGGCTACACCTTC. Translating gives CASSLVPGSGVGYTF.

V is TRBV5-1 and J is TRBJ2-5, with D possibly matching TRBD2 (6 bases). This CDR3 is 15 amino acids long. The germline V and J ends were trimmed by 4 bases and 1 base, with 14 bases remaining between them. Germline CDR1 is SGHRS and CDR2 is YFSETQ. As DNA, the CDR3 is TGCGCCAGCAGCCCCTCCCCCGGGGGCCAAGAGACCCAGTACTTC. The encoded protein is CASSPSPGGQETQYF.

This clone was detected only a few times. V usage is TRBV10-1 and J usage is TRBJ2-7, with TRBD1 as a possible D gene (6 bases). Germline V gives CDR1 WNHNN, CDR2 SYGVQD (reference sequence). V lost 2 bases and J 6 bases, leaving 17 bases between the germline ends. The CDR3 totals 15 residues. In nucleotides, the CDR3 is TGCGCCAGCAGTGAGCTTGGGGGCCTCGTTTGCGAGCAGTACTTC. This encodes CASSELGGLVCEQYF.

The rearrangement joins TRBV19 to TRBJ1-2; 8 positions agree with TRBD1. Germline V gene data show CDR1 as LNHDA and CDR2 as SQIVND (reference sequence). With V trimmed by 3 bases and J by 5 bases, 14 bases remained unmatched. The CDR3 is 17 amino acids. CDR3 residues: CASSIPSLDRDPYGYTF. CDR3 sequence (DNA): TGTGCCAGTAGTATCCCTTCCCTGGACAGGGATCCGTATGGCTACACCTTC.

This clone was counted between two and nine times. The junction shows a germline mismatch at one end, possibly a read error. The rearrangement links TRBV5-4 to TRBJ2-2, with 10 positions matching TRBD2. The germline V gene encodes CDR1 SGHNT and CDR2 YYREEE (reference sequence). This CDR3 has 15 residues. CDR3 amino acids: CASSPTSGVAGELFF. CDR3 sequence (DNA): TGCGCCAGCAGCCCAACTAGCGGGGTCGCCGGGGAGCTGTTTTTT.

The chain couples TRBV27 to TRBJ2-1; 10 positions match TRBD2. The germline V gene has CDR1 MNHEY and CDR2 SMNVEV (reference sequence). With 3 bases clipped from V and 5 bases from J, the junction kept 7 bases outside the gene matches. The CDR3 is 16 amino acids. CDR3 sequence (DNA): TGTGCCAGCAGTTTCCGAACTAGCGGGAAGCACAATGAGCAGTTCTTC. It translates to CASSFRTSGKHNEQFF.

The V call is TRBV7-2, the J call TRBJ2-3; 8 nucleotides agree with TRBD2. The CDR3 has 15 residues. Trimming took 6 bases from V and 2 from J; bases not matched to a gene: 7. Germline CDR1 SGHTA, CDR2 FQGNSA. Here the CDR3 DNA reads TGTGCCAGCAGTTCTAGCGGGTACCCCACAGATACGCAGTATTTT. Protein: CASSSSGYPTDTQYF.